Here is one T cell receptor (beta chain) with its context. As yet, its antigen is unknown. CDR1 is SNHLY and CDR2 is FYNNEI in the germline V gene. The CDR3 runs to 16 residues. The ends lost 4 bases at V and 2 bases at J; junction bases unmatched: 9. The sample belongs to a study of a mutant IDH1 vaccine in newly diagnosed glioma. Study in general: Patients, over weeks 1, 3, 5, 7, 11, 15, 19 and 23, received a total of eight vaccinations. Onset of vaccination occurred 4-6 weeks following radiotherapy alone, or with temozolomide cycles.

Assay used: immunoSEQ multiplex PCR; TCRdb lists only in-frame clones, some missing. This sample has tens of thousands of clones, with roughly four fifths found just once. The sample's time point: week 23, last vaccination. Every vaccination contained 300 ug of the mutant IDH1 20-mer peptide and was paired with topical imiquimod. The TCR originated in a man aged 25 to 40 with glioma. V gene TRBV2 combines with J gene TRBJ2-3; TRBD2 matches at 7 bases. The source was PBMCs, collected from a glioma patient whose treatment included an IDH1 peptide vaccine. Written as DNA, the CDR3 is TGTGCCAGCAGTGTGCAGCGGGGCCAATACACAGATACGCAGTATTTT. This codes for CASSVQRGQYTDTQYF.